This T cell receptor (beta chain) was documented in a study of T-cell reconstitution after alpha-beta-depleted transplantation in children. Germline CDR1 reads SGHVS; CDR2 reads FQNEAQ. V dropped 1 base and J dropped 5; count of bases not matched to a gene: 11. The CDR3 has 17 residues. Unique molecular identifiers were incorporated when the TCRbeta library was constructed. Using its own MiXCR run on the PCR reads, TCRdb lists one record per CDR3 protein. The sample lists approximately 390,000 distinct CDR3 sequences, approximately 10% occurring once. This sequence joins TRBV7-8 and TRBJ2-5; 9 positions match TRBD1. The sample here was PBMCs from the stem cell graft donor, taken from the stem cell graft. This TCR was sampled from a human donor who donated a stem cell graft to a child with acute myeloid leukemia. The CDR3 reads CASSLGPGQGHEETQYF. The CDR3 nucleotides are TGTGCCAGCAGCTTAGGACCGGGACAGGGTCATGAGGAGACCCAGTACTTC.